This T cell receptor (beta chain) emerged from a study of regulatory T cells in long-lasting Graves disease. Arm-PCR with iRepertoire HTBI primers amplified the CDR3 regions for these TCR beta libraries. TCRdb analysed the multiplex PCR reads with MiXCR anew, one entry per CDR3 protein. The data contain under 450,000 distinct CDR3 sequences, 16% of them singletons. The CDR3 spans 14 residues. Trimming pared 1 base from V and 7 bases from J, leaving 10 bases between. The germline CDR1 and CDR2 sequences are LGHDT and YNNKEL (reference sequence). This clonotype was counted at least ten times. Time point indicated: newly diagnosed GD, antithyroid drugs for less than 3 months. RNA from PBMCs was the source of the TCR library. A further study also used this sample, focusing on T cells in Graves' hyperthyroidism and ophthalmopathy. That report notes: Graves' hyperthyroidism without ophthalmopathy progression within 18 months was termed stable.

This receptor was identified in a young woman with Graves disease. V is TRBV3-1 and J is TRBJ1-4, with a tentative D call TRBD1 (6 bases). Sequenced material: peripheral blood mononuclear cells (PBMCs), taken at new diagnosis, from a patient treated with antithyroid drugs. This chain's CDR3 is CASSQVEGGEKLFF. The CDR3, as DNA: TGTGCCAGCAGCCAAGTGGAGGGGGGTGAAAAACTGTTTTTT.